A selection of T cell receptor beta chains follows, all from one sample in a study of OX40 agonist ivuxolimab in advanced cancers. Clones were sequenced by immunoSEQ multiplex PCR, and TCRdb holds only the in-frame ones, with some missing. The sample has 70,000 or so clones, roughly 87% seen once; the top ten hold 2% to 2.5%. The sequences come from CD4+ or CD8+ T cells sorted from blood, collected in a trial of the OX40 agonist ivuxolimab. Receptors were obtained from an adult with an advanced solid tumor such as melanoma, head and neck, liver or kidney cancer. Both conserved end residues are part of each CDR3. The D gene is left open where the match is weak. Size values are once, few and many counts, or a class for expanded clones, and some rows have none.

CASSLDRALNGYTF TGTGCCAGCAGCCTTGACAGGGCCCTGAATGGCTACACCTTC NA TRBJ1-2 TRBD1 TRBV7-2
CASSGVGGWEKLFF TGTGCCAGCAGTGGAGTGGGGGGCTGGGAAAAACTGTTTTTT NA TRBJ1-4 NA TRBV28
CASSFAPNTEAFF TGTGCCAGCAGCTTCGCTCCGAACACTGAAGCTTTCTTT once TRBJ1-1 NA TRBV7-2
CASSRGGKNTEAFF TGTGCCAGCTCCCGCGGGGGGAAGAACACTGAAGCTTTCTTT NA TRBJ1-1 NA TRBV6-1
CASWGVSYEQYF TGTGCCAGTTGGGGGGTATCCTACGAGCAGTACTTC NA TRBJ2-7 NA TRBV6-1
CASSLWQAYGYTF TGTGCCAGCAGTTTATGGCAGGCTTATGGCTACACCTTC NA TRBJ1-2 NA TRBV28
CASSSTGVYGYTF TGTGCCAGCAGTTCCACAGGGGTCTATGGCTACACCTTC NA TRBJ1-2 TRBD1 TRBV28
CASSPRTSGNTIYF TGTGCCAGCAGCCCCCGGACCTCTGGAAACACCATATATTTT NA TRBJ1-3 NA TRBV9
CASSLNEANEKLFF TGTGCCAGCAGTTTGAACGAGGCTAATGAAAAACTGTTTTTT NA TRBJ1-4 NA TRBV28
CASRAAQGTTYEQYF TGTGCCAGCAGAGCGGCGCAGGGTACAACCTACGAGCAGTACTTC medium-sized TRBJ2-7 NA TRBV2
CASSPGTPPSGTEAFF TGTGCCAGCAGCCCGGGGACCCCTCCATCGGGCACTGAAGCTTTCTTT NA TRBJ1-1 NA TRBV7-7
CASRLDRGGGYTF TGTGCCAGCAGGTTGGACAGGGGCGGTGGCTACACCTTC NA TRBJ1-2 TRBD1 TRBV7-2
CASSFWHYSYNEQFF TGTGCCAGCAGTTTCTGGCACTACTCCTACAATGAGCAGTTCTTC NA TRBJ2-1 NA TRBV28
CATSSGRAHNEQFF TGTGCCACCTCTAGCGGGAGAGCCCACAATGAGCAGTTCTTC few TRBJ2-1 TRBD2 TRBV5-8
CASSEYGQGATFYEQYF TGTGCCAGCAGTGAATATGGACAGGGGGCAACCTTCTACGAGCAGTACTTC NA TRBJ2-7 TRBD1 TRBV25-1
CASRHTGQVWNHEQYF TGTGCCAGCAGACATACAGGACAGGTGTGGAACCACGAGCAGTACTTC NA TRBJ2-7 TRBD1 TRBV5-8
CATSRGVRGPWDYGYTF TGTGCCACCAGCAGGGGAGTCAGGGGTCCTTGGGACTATGGCTACACCTTC NA TRBJ1-2 NA TRBV15
CSVQGTGGTDTQYF TGCAGCGTCCAAGGGACAGGGGGCACAGATACGCAGTATTTT NA TRBJ2-3 TRBD1 TRBV29-1
CASSLVWDNYGYTF TGTGCCAGCAGCTTAGTTTGGGATAACTATGGCTACACCTTC NA TRBJ1-2 NA TRBV7-8
CASRGTGNEQFF TGTGCCAGCAGAGGGACCGGGAATGAGCAGTTCTTC NA TRBJ2-1 NA TRBV7-6
CASSLSGTGPGGTDTQYF TGTGCCAGCAGTTTATCCGGGACAGGTCCCGGCGGCACAGATACGCAGTATTTT NA TRBJ2-3 TRBD1 TRBV5-4
CASSQSQPQHF TGCGCCAGCAGTCAATCCCAGCCCCAGCATTTT NA TRBJ1-5 NA TRBV23-1
CASARQENSNQPQHF TGTGCCAGTGCCAGACAGGAAAATAGCAATCAGCCCCAGCATTTT NA TRBJ1-5 NA TRBV28
CASSRVGNQPQHF TGTGCCAGTAGTAGGGTAGGGAATCAGCCCCAGCATTTT NA TRBJ1-5 NA TRBV19
CASSGSPGGDTQYF TGTGCCAGCAGCGGGAGTCCCGGGGGGGATACGCAGTATTTT once TRBJ2-3 TRBD2 TRBV9
CASSGLGLGGTDTQYF TGTGCCAGCAGCGGACTGGGGCTAGGGGGCACAGATACGCAGTATTTT few TRBJ2-3 NA TRBV9
CASSQQGATNEKLFF TGTGCCAGCAGCCAACAGGGTGCAACTAATGAAAAACTGTTTTTT few TRBJ1-4 NA TRBV14
CASSFAGADEQYF TGTGCCAGCAGCTTTGCCGGGGCAGACGAGCAGTACTTC NA TRBJ2-7 NA TRBV11-2
CAAGARYNSPLHF TGTGCCGCCGGAGCGCGGTATAATTCACCCCTCCACTTT NA TRBJ1-6 NA TRBV6-5
CASSELGHTEAFF TGTGCCAGCAGTGAACTCGGCCACACTGAAGCTTTCTTT once TRBJ1-1 NA TRBV25-1
CASSESDSTEAFF TGCGCCAGCAGTGAGTCTGACAGCACTGAAGCTTTCTTT once TRBJ1-1 NA TRBV10-1
CASSLQASPLHF TGTGCCAGTAGCCTACAGGCTTCACCCCTCCACTTT few TRBJ1-6 NA TRBV19
CATRVREGLATQYF TGTGCCACCAGGGTCCGGGAGGGCCTGGCTACGCAGTATTTT NA TRBJ2-3 TRBD2 TRBV15
CASSAGTGGLGPQHF TGTGCCAGTAGTGCGGGGACAGGGGGTTTGGGGCCCCAGCATTTT NA TRBJ1-5 TRBD1 TRBV19
CASSPPGTDTQYF TGTGCCAGCAGTCCCCCAGGAACAGATACGCAGTATTTT NA TRBJ2-3 NA TRBV28
CASSRQGMNTEAFF TGTGCCAGCAGCCGACAGGGGATGAACACTGAAGCTTTCTTT NA TRBJ1-1 TRBD1 TRBV6-5
CASSFLARNTGELFF TGTGCCAGTAGTTTCCTAGCGCGAAACACCGGGGAGCTGTTTTTT NA TRBJ2-2 NA TRBV19
CASSLPGAHNEKLFF TGTGCCAGCAGTTTACCGGGGGCCCACAATGAAAAACTGTTTTTT NA TRBJ1-4 NA TRBV28
CASSPGGRPKTQYF TGTGCCAGCAGTCCGGGGGGCCGGCCGAAGACCCAGTACTTC NA TRBJ2-5 NA TRBV28
CASSFSRGGGEGYTF TGTGCCAGCAGTTTCTCCCGGGGAGGAGGGGAAGGCTACACCTTC NA TRBJ1-2 NA TRBV6-5
CASSQQGTEAFF TGTGCCAGCAGCCAACAGGGGACTGAAGCTTTCTTT NA TRBJ1-1 TRBD1 TRBV13
CASSPGTVISAEAFF TGTGCCAGCAGTCCGGGGACAGTCATATCGGCTGAAGCTTTCTTT NA TRBJ1-1 TRBD1 TRBV27
CASSQDSGAWRFYGYTF TGCGCCAGCAGCCAAGATTCAGGGGCCTGGAGGTTCTATGGCTACACCTTC NA TRBJ1-2 NA TRBV4-3
CASSPRGNEQYF TGTGCCAGCAGCCCGAGGGGGAACGAGCAGTACTTC once TRBJ2-7 NA TRBV7-8
CASSGALPNEKLFF TGTGCCAGCAGCGGGGCCCTACCTAATGAAAAACTGTTTTTT NA TRBJ1-4 NA TRBV5-6